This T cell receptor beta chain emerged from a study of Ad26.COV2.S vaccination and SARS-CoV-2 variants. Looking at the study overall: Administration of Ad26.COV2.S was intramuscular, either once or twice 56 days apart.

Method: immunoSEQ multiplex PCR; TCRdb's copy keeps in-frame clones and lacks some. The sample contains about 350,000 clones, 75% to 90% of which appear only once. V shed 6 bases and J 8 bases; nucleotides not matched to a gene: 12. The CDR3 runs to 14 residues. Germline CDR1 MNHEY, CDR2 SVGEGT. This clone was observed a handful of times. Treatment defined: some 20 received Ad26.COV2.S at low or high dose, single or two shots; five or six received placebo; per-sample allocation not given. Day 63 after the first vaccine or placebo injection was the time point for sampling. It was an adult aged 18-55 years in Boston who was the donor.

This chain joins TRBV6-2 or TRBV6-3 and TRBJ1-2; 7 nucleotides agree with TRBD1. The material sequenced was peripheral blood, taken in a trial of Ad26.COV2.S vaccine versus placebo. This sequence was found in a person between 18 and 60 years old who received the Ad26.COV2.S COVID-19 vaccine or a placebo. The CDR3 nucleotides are TGTGCCAGCAGCGATACAGGGGAACGGGAAGGCTACACCTTC. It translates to CASSDTGEREGYTF.